Below, 9 T cell receptor beta chains from the same sample are listed, as sequenced in a study of CXCR3-negative and CXCR3-positive naive CD8 T cells. Carrying UMI labels, the TRB cDNA libraries were prepared through 5' RACE. TCRdb re-called the 5' RACE reads; one entry per CDR3 protein, DNA not given. The sample has approximately 130,000 distinct CDR3 sequences. No antigen has been identified for these receptors. Findings and caveats of the study: Relative to CXCR3-negative naive cells, CXCR3-positive naive cells had more hydrophobic TRB CDR3s.

The material sequenced was naive CXCR3+ CD8+ T cells from blood. Subset reported: CD45RO-CCR7+CD27+CD95- naive CD8+ T cells expressing CXCR3 (TNR3+). The receptor source for this set is a human donor in good health. Some clones in this sample may be carry-over from other donors' samples.

The chain couples TRBV19 to TRBJ2-1. The length of the CDR3 is 13 residues. CDR1 is LNHDA, CDR2 SQIVND, per germline (reference sequence). CDR3 amino acids: CASSIGTNNEQFF.

This chain uses TRBV15 with TRBJ2-1; lacking DNA, the TRBD2 call made by TCRdb goes unchecked. Looked up from germline, CDR1 is LNHNV and CDR2 is YYDKDF (reference sequence). CDR3 size: 18 residues. This CDR3 reads CATSRVEGLESGGNEQFF.

The chain employs TRBV5-1 and TRBJ1-1; TCRdb returns TRBD1, unconfirmable since there is no DNA. CDR3 length: 14 amino acids. The germline V gene encodes CDR1 SGHRS and CDR2 YFSETQ. The CDR3 here is CASSFGTGKGEAFF. Full variable domain (rest looked up from reference TRBV5-1 and TRBJ1-1): KAGVTQTPRYLIKTRGQQVTLSCSPISGHRSVSWYQQTPGQGLQFLFEYFSETQRNKGNFPGRFSGRQFSNSRSEMNVSTLELGDSALYLCASSFGTGKGEAFFGQGTRLTVV.

This chain's CDR3 is CATSRGTGGLHTDTQYF. The rearrangement uses TRBV15 and TRBJ2-3; TCRdb's D call of TRBD2 is untestable without DNA. The V gene's germline CDR1 is LNHNV and CDR2 YYDKDF (reference sequence). The CDR3 extends over 17 amino acids.

The chain is built from TRBV7-2 and TRBJ2-7; TCRdb's D call of TRBD1 is untestable without DNA. This CDR3 comprises 16 residues. CDR1 and CDR2 from the germline V gene are SGHTA and FQGNSA. The CDR3 region is CASSSYGTGFFYEQYF. The variable domain in full, completed from reference TRBV7-2 and TRBJ2-7, reads GAGVSQSPSNKVTEKGKDVELRCDPISGHTALYWYRQSLGQGLEFLIYFQGNSAPDKSGLPSDRFSAERTGGSVSTLTIQRTQQEDSAVYLCASSSYGTGFFYEQYFGPGTRLTVT.

V gene TRBV18 combines with J gene TRBJ2-7; the TCRdb call, TRBD1, lacks DNA for checking. Germline V gene lookup returns CDR1 KGHSH and CDR2 LQKENI. CDR3 length: 15 residues. The CDR3 spells CASSRSGDRPYEQYF.

The chain is built from TRBV24-1 and TRBJ2-3; TCRdb gives TRBD2 as the D gene, but with no DNA this cannot be confirmed. Germline CDR1 is KGHDR and CDR2 is SFDVKD. The CDR3 runs to 16 residues. The CDR3 loop reads CATSDPLAGATDTQYF.

The V gene is TRBV7-9, the J gene TRBJ2-5. Germline V gene sequence: CDR1 SEHNR, CDR2 FQNEAQ (reference sequence). This CDR3 region has 14 residues. This CDR3 reads CASSGLGYQETQYF.

V is TRBV2 and J is TRBJ1-5. The germline CDR1 and CDR2 sequences are SNHLY and FYNNEI. The CDR3 totals 15 residues. The CDR3 sequence is CASSSLFESNQPQHF.